The 19 T cell receptor beta chains presented below share a single source sample, sequenced in a study of blood T cell repertoires in COVID-19. Clones were sequenced by immunoSEQ multiplex PCR, and TCRdb holds only the in-frame ones, with some missing. The profile shows around 180,000 clones, 65% to 85% of them singletons. The sample comprised peripheral blood. These receptors were taken from a man aged 55 to 70 with active or convalescent COVID-19.

Only one count was recorded for this clone. At one end, the junction sequence differs from germline, possibly due to a read error. The rearrangement links TRBV7-8 to TRBJ2-5; 8 bases fit TRBD2. Germline V gene lookup returns CDR1 SGHVS and CDR2 FQNEAQ. There are 14 residues in the CDR3. The CDR3 nucleotides are TGTGCCAGCTGCTTAGCGGGGCCACAAGAGACCCAGTACTTC. This translates into CASCLAGPQETQYF.

This clone came up many times. The genes are TRBV11-1 and TRBJ2-5, with TRBD1 matching 7 bases. This CDR3 region has 14 residues. The germline gives CDR1 SGHAT, CDR2 FQDESV (reference sequence). Trimming at V came to 5 bases and at J to 5 bases, leaving 8 bases not matched to a gene. The CDR3 is CASSQNRGRETQYF. CDR3 DNA sequence: TGTGCCAGCAGCCAAAACAGGGGCCGGGAGACCCAGTACTTC.

The V gene is TRBV30, the J gene TRBJ1-5; TRBD1 matches at 7 bases. Germline values: CDR1 GTSNPN, CDR2 SVGIG (reference sequence). The length of the CDR3 is 13 residues. The V and J ends lost 3 bases and 4 bases, in that order; junction bases with no gene match: 3. CDR3 in DNA: TGTGCCTGGAGCAGACAGGGAAATCAGCCCCAGCATTTT. Translating it yields CAWSRQGNQPQHF.

A single count supports this clone. V gene TRBV4-3 combines with J gene TRBJ2-1; TRBD2 aligns across 11 bases. Germline V CDR1 and CDR2: LGHNA, YSLEER. V dropped 4 bases and J dropped 5; count of bases not matched to a gene: 1. This CDR3 is 14 amino acids long. This chain's CDR3 is CASSRLAGHNEQFF. The CDR3 region has the DNA TGCGCCAGCAGCCGACTAGCGGGGCACAATGAGCAGTTCTTC.

The chain carries TRBV28 and TRBJ2-7; 10 bases are shared with TRBD2. CDR1 MDHEN and CDR2 SYDVKM come from the germline V gene. V lost 10 bases to trimming and J lost 7 bases; unmatched junction nucleotides: 7. This CDR3 spans 12 amino acids. The CDR3 is CATLAGAREQYF. CDR3 DNA: TGTGCCACCCTAGCGGGAGCTAGAGAGCAGTACTTC.

The chain is built from TRBV9 and TRBJ2-3; 9 nucleotides agree with TRBD1. CDR1 SGDLS and CDR2 YYNGEE come from the germline V gene. With 0 bases clipped from V and 7 bases from J, the junction kept 6 bases outside the gene matches. The CDR3 is made up of 15 amino acids. CDR3 nucleotides: TGTGCCAGCAGCGTAGGCGGGACAGGGCGAAATACGCAGTATTTT. Amino acid sequence: CASSVGGTGRNTQYF.

Worth noting for this clone: Additional DNA sequences in this sample encode the identical CDR3. The chain joins TRBV28 to TRBJ1-1; D call uncertain. Trimming removed 2 bases at V and 4 bases at J, with 5 bases between. The germline gives CDR1 MDHEN, CDR2 SYDVKM. The CDR3 extends over 12 amino acids. CDR3 in DNA: TGTGCCAGCAGTTTAAGAGGCACTGAAGCTTTCTTT. Translating gives CASSLRGTEAFF.

V and J are TRBV7-6 and TRBJ2-3, with unresolved D. This CDR3 spans 14 amino acids. CDR1 and CDR2 from the germline V gene are SGHVS and FNYEAQ. V was trimmed by 5 bases and J by 0 bases, leaving 9 bases between them. The CDR3 DNA follows: TGTGCCAGCAGCCAACTCACCAGCACAGATACGCAGTATTTT. Residues: CASSQLTSTDTQYF.

The chain carries TRBV5-4 and TRBJ1-1; 9 bases agree with TRBD1. Germline lookup yields CDR1 SGHNT and CDR2 YYREEE (reference sequence). CDR3 length: 14 amino acids. V lost 3 bases, J lost 1 base, and 1 base stayed unmatched. CDR3 protein: CASSWDRENTEAFF. The CDR3 region has the DNA TGTGCCAGCAGCTGGGACAGGGAGAACACTGAAGCTTTCTTT.

V is TRBV4-1 and J is TRBJ2-5; D might be TRBD2 (6 bases). The V and J ends lost 3 bases and 3 bases respectively, with 11 bases between them. Germline V lookup: CDR1 MGHRA, CDR2 YSYEKL. The CDR3 length is 14 residues. The CDR3 DNA is TGCGCCAGCAGCCAGGGGGAGGCCAAAGAGACCCAGTACTTC. Protein sequence: CASSQGEAKETQYF.

This chain connects TRBV6-2 or TRBV6-3 to TRBJ2-1; weak D call: TRBD2 (6 bases). The V end lost 4 bases, the J end lost 6 bases, and 16 bases lay between the germline ends. Germline V gene data show CDR1 as MNHEY and CDR2 as SVGEGT. This CDR3 comprises 15 residues. The CDR3 sequence: CASSLATSVFNEQFF. In DNA form, the CDR3 reads TGTGCCAGCAGTTTGGCGACTAGTGTGTTCAATGAGCAGTTCTTC.

Only a few counts were recorded for this clone. J is TRBJ2-6 and V is TRBV28; TRBD1 aligns across 12 bases. The CDR3 spans 17 residues. Looked up from germline, CDR1 is MDHEN and CDR2 is SYDVKM. V was clipped by 8 bases and J by 4 bases; unmatched bases: 9. This chain's CDR3 is CASELGQGAFGANVLTF. CDR3 nucleotides: TGTGCCAGCGAGTTGGGACAGGGGGCGTTCGGGGCCAACGTCCTGACTTTC.

By frequency in the sample, this clone is medium-sized (0.01 to 0.1%). V and J are TRBV28 and TRBJ2-7; no clear D. The CDR3 contains 15 residues. Germline V lookup: CDR1 MDHEN, CDR2 SYDVKM. V was pared by 6 bases and J by 3 bases, with 18 bases between. The CDR3 bases are TGTGCCAGCAGCCCACCGATATCAACACACTACGAGCAGTACTTC. Its translation: CASSPPISTHYEQYF.

This chain links TRBV5-5 with TRBJ2-5, with a tentative D call TRBD1 (5 bases). Trimming cost V 4 bases and J 13 bases, with 32 bases left between them. Germline loops: CDR1 SGHKS, CDR2 YYEKEE (reference sequence). There are 17 residues in the CDR3. In DNA, the CDR3 is TGTGCCAGCAGCACGCCCCCTCTTTGGGGCCCCAATATGTCCATGTACTTC. Translation: CASSTPPLWGPNMSMYF.

The sample holds a few counts of this clone. The chain links TRBV4-1 to TRBJ2-7; a weak D match, TRBD1 (6 bases). V was trimmed by 4 bases and J by 5 bases, leaving 24 bases between them. Germline V gene data show CDR1 as MGHRA and CDR2 as YSYEKL. This CDR3 contains 17 residues. Here the CDR3 reads CASSRNQGAYEGDEQYF. The CDR3 nucleotides are TGCGCCAGCAGCCGGAACCAGGGAGCTTACGAGGGGGACGAGCAGTACTTC.

The J gene is TRBJ2-5, the V gene TRBV18; 7 bases fit TRBD1. V lost 1 base, J lost 1 base, and 3 bases stayed unmatched. The CDR3 covers 15 residues. Germline CDR1 and CDR2: KGHSH and LQKENI. CDR3 sequence: CASSPRDSFQETQYF. In DNA, the CDR3 is TGTGCCAGCTCACCACGGGACAGTTTCCAAGAGACCCAGTACTTC.

The chain employs TRBV7-2 and TRBJ2-7; 15 bases agree with TRBD2. The germline V gene encodes CDR1 SGHTA and CDR2 FQGNSA. V lost 3 bases and J lost 4; bases outside the gene matches: 13. The CDR3 covers 19 residues. CDR3 protein: CASSFAQRGTSGRWYEQYF. CDR3 nucleotide sequence: TGTGCCAGCAGCTTTGCCCAACGGGGGACTAGCGGGAGGTGGTACGAGCAGTACTTC.

The chain links TRBV19 to TRBJ2-3, with TRBD2 identical over 10 bases. The CDR3 spans 16 residues. Per the germline V gene, CDR1 is LNHDA and CDR2 is SQIVND (reference sequence). V shed 4 bases, J shed 6 bases, and the junction held 10 bases outside the gene matches. CDR3 coding DNA: TGTGCCAGTAGTAGGTCTAGCGGGGGCCTTAGGGATACGCAGTATTTT. Translation gives CASSRSSGGLRDTQYF.

The CDR3 spells CASSLRLAGLDSTQYF. In DNA form, the CDR3 reads TGCGCCAGCAGCCTCCGACTAGCGGGTCTGGATAGTACGCAGTATTTT. The rearrangement joins TRBV4-1 to TRBJ2-3, with 10 bases matching TRBD2. This CDR3 contains 16 residues. J was trimmed by 8 bases and V by 4 bases; bases with no gene match: 12. From germline, CDR1 is MGHRA and CDR2 YSYEKL.